Described below is a single T cell receptor (beta chain) sequence and its context. The antigen is unknown. These data are taken from a study of siplizumab effects on memory and regulatory T cells. Cocultured for around six days at 37°C were the mixed lymphocyte reaction cells. TCRdb's table, derived via immunoSEQ multiplex PCR, lists solely in-frame clones and lacks some. The table has 15,000 to 20,000 clones, 45% to 60% seen once. Study observations and caveats: Greater diversity than memory cells seemed evident in naive T cells, which also appeared to be major alloresponse contributors.

Trimming took off 6 bases at V and 2 bases at J, with 6 bases between the two ends. CDR1 and CDR2 (germline): MDHEN, SYDVKM. CDR3 length: 12 amino acids. The gene calls are TRBV28 and TRBJ2-3; D ambiguous. The TCR sequence derives from a human donor in good health; the cells came from an allogeneic mixed lymphocyte reaction. What was sequenced was CFSE-low (dividing) CD4+ T cells sorted from an allogeneic mixed lymphocyte reaction. The CDR3 sequence: CASSLSTDTQYF. CDR3 sequence (DNA): TGTGCCAGCAGCCTCTCCACAGATACGCAGTATTTT.